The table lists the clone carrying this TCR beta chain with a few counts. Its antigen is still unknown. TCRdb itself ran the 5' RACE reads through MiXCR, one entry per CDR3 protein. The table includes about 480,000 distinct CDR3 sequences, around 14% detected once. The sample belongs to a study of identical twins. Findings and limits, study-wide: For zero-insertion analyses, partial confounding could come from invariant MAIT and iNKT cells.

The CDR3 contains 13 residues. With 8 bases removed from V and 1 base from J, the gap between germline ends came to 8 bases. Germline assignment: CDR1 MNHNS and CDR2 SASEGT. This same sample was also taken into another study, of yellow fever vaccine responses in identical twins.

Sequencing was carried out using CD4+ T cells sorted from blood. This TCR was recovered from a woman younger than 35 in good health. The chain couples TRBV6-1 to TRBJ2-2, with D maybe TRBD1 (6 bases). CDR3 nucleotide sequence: TGTGCCAGCGGGACAAAGAACACCGGGGAGCTGTTTTTT. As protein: CASGTKNTGELFF.